This record looks at one TCR beta chain sequence and its context. The antigen remains undetermined. CDR1 and CDR2 (germline): SGDLS, YYNGEE. This CDR3 contains 14 residues. Deletions cut 0 bases from V and 3 bases from J, with 7 bases between. Source study methods: There were no quality scores in the junction-only immunoSEQ sequences, so filtering differed. Only in-frame clones appear in the TCRdb table, and some are missing; sequencing was by immunoSEQ multiplex PCR. V, J and clone size were drawn from that table, and D and trimming were deduced from the DNA. The sample lists more than 1,200,000 clones; approximately 98.5% were seen once. The sample comes from a study of shared clonotypes between healthy human individuals. General observations from the study: Read depth was anticipated to influence clonotype sharing among donors.

This TCR derives from a man aged 25-45 years in good health. The rearrangement joins TRBV9 to TRBJ2-1; D unresolved. Source material: naive CD4+ T cells sorted from blood. Specified subset: CD45RA+ positively selected. The CDR3 DNA sequence: TGTGCCAGCAGCGTAGGTCCTTACTACAATGAGCAGTTCTTC. Its translation is CASSVGPYYNEQFF.